This T cell receptor beta chain comes out of a study of blood T cell repertoires in COVID-19. Across the whole study: Sites in the United States, Italy and Spain provided acute and convalescent COVID-19 samples. Sample material is recorded as cDNA or gDNA derived from T cells, B-cell-depleted T cells, or PBMCs.

This CDR3 region has 15 residues. The germline V gene encodes CDR1 SGHAT and CDR2 FQNNGV. V lost 5 bases and J lost 3, with 15 bases in between. Under the authors' procedure: Estimation of nucleated cell counts relied on the amplification of reference gene primers. Clones were read by immunoSEQ multiplex PCR, and TCRdb kept only the in-frame ones, dropping some. From that table come the V and J calls and clone size; the DNA was used to work out D and trimming. Seen here are about 79,000 clones, around 89% observed once, and the top ten hold around 14%. This chain joins TRBV11-2 and TRBJ2-3, with a possible D match to TRBD2 (5 bases). The sequence was collected from a man aged 65 to 79 with active or convalescent COVID-19. Sequencing was done on a sample of peripheral blood. Here the CDR3 reads CASSPRELITDTQYF. CDR3 in DNA: TGTGCCAGCAGCCCCCGGGAACTTATAACAGATACGCAGTATTTT.